The 32 T cell receptor beta chains below all came from one sample that was sequenced in a study of blood T cell repertoires in COVID-19. The repertoire was sequenced with immunoSEQ multiplex PCR; TCRdb's copy has only in-frame clones and lacks some. The sample records fewer than 65,000 clones, approximately 87% being singletons. The sequenced material came from peripheral blood. The receptors shown here come from a human donor in a cohort sampled during active COVID-19.

For the CDR3, the DNA is TGTGCCAGCAGCTTGGGCAGGGGAGAACAGCCCCAGCATTTT. Its protein product is CASSLGRGEQPQHF. The J gene is TRBJ1-5, the V gene TRBV7-2, with D tentatively TRBD1 (6 bases). The V and J ends lost 3 bases and 7 bases respectively, with 13 bases between them. The germline gives CDR1 SGHTA, CDR2 FQGNSA. CDR3 length: 14 amino acids.

The rearrangement links TRBV6-5 to TRBJ2-3; tentative D call: TRBD2 (7 bases). This CDR3 has 14 amino acids. Trimming stripped 4 bases from V and 4 bases from J, with 12 bases between. CDR1 MNHEY and CDR2 SVGAGI come from the germline V gene. The CDR3 DNA is TGTGCCAGCAGTTTACAGGGAGGGGCAGATACGCAGTATTTT. Translation: CASSLQGGADTQYF.

V is TRBV9 and J is TRBJ2-1, with TRBD2 matching over 8 bases. The CDR3 is 14 residues long. V was clipped by 4 bases and J by 5 bases; unmatched bases: 5. From germline, CDR1 is SGDLS and CDR2 YYNGEE. The chain's CDR3 is CASSPGLGNNEQFF. The CDR3 DNA reads TGTGCCAGCAGCCCGGGACTAGGGAACAATGAGCAGTTCTTC.

This clone has just a few counts. The V call is TRBV7-2, the J call TRBJ2-3; TRBD1 matches at 7 bases. With V trimmed by 10 bases and J by 4 bases, 8 bases remained unmatched. The germline V gene has CDR1 SGHTA and CDR2 FQGNSA. The CDR3 has 13 amino acids. In DNA, the CDR3 is TGTGCCATTTCGACAGGGCAAGCAGATACGCAGTATTTT. Its protein is CAISTGQADTQYF.

The rearrangement joins TRBV29-1 to TRBJ2-3, with 11 bases lining up with TRBD2. Germline values: CDR1 SQVTM, CDR2 ANQGSEA. Trimming cost V 2 bases and J 2 bases; bases outside gene matches: 15. The CDR3 has 19 residues. CDR3 in DNA: TGCAGCGTTGAAAGGCGGACTGTCATACTAGCGGGGGCCACAGATACGCAGTATTTT. Protein sequence: CSVERRTVILAGATDTQYF.

The V gene is TRBV4-2, the J gene TRBJ1-2; 9 nucleotides match TRBD1. V shed 1 base, J shed 1 base, and the junction held 1 base outside the gene matches. CDR3 size: 15 residues. From germline, CDR1 is LGHNA and CDR2 YNFKEQ. CDR3 DNA: TGTGCCAGCAGCCAAGGGACAGGGGTTAACTATGGCTACACCTTC. Amino acids: CASSQGTGVNYGYTF.

To note about this clone: The same CDR3 is also encoded by other DNA sequences in this sample. Written as DNA, the CDR3 is TGTGCCAGCAGCCTTCCAGGGATGAACACTGAAGCTTTCTTT. It is translated as CASSLPGMNTEAFF. The chain joins TRBV14 to TRBJ1-1; possible D gene TRBD1, 5 bases. The CDR3 length is 14 residues. Germline lookup yields CDR1 SGHDN and CDR2 FVKESK. The V and J ends lost 4 bases and 0 bases respectively, with 9 bases between them.

The gene calls are TRBV7-2 and TRBJ1-5; TRBD1 matches 11 bases. V shed 4 bases and J 4 bases; nucleotides not matched to a gene: 3. Germline V CDR1 and CDR2: SGHTA, FQGNSA. This CDR3 comprises 15 residues. The CDR3 sequence is CASSSDRGRNQPQHF. The CDR3 bases are TGTGCCAGCAGCTCGGACAGGGGGCGGAATCAGCCCCAGCATTTT.

V is TRBV6-1 and J is TRBJ1-5; the D gene is possibly TRBD1 (5 bases). The CDR3 runs 17 residues. Germline CDR1 MNHNS, CDR2 SASEGT. V shed 4 bases and J shed 3 bases, with 19 bases lying between them. This chain's CDR3 is CASSGTSGTRYNQPQHF. The CDR3 region has the DNA TGTGCCAGCAGTGGCACTTCCGGGACTCGCTACAATCAGCCCCAGCATTTT.

The chain couples TRBV5-1 to TRBJ2-7; 9 bases map to TRBD1. V trimming: 5 bases; J trimming: 6 bases; junction bases outside the gene matches: 15. The CDR3 extends over 16 amino acids. Germline CDR1 is SGHRS and CDR2 is YFSETQ. The CDR3 DNA reads as TGCGCCAGCAGTACGCAGCCCCCGGGACAGGGAGCCGAGCAGTACTTC. Protein: CASSTQPPGQGAEQYF.

The chain is built from TRBV10-3 and TRBJ2-2, with D possibly being TRBD2 (6 bases). Trimming took 0 bases from V and 4 from J, leaving 12 bases between them. CDR1 and CDR2 (germline): ENHRY, SYGVKD. The CDR3 spans 16 residues. In DNA, the CDR3 is TGTGCCATCAGTGAGTCGACCGGGGGACCCACCGGGGAGCTGTTTTTT. Amino acid sequence: CAISESTGGPTGELFF.

J is TRBJ1-1 and V is TRBV18; the D gene is possibly TRBD1 (6 bases). The V end lost 4 bases, the J end lost 1 base, and 10 bases lay between the germline ends. The CDR3 runs 14 residues. Per germline, CDR1 KGHSH and CDR2 LQKENI. CDR3 in amino acids: CASSRVTGNTEAFF. CDR3 bases: TGTGCCAGCTCACGGGTGACAGGGAACACTGAAGCTTTCTTT.

The chain is built from TRBV5-1 and TRBJ2-3, with D possibly being TRBD1 (7 bases). Looked up from germline, CDR1 is SGHRS and CDR2 is YFSETQ. The CDR3 spans 16 residues. Trimming took off 4 bases at V and 1 base at J, with 16 bases between the two ends. This chain's CDR3 is CASSAGQTFGTDTQYF. DNA for the CDR3: TGCGCCAGCAGCGCGGGACAGACATTCGGCACAGATACGCAGTATTTT. The entire variable domain, with the rest obtained from reference TRBV5-1 and TRBJ2-3, is as follows: KAGVTQTPRYLIKTRGQQVTLSCSPISGHRSVSWYQQTPGQGLQFLFEYFSETQRNKGNFPGRFSGRQFSNSRSEMNVSTLELGDSALYLCASSAGQTFGTDTQYFGPGTRLTVL.

This clone was picked up one time. V gene TRBV10-3 combines with J gene TRBJ2-7; D remains ambiguous. Trimming removed 3 bases at V and 4 bases at J, with 13 bases between. The CDR3 runs to 14 residues. Per germline, CDR1 ENHRY and CDR2 SYGVKD. The CDR3 DNA reads as TGTGCCATCAGTGAATCCAGCGTTTCTTACGAGCAGTACTTC. Translated, it gives CAISESSVSYEQYF.

The chain employs TRBV11-2 and TRBJ1-2, with a weak D call TRBD1 (6 bases). Trimming shortened V by 3 bases and J by 1 base, and 9 bases separated the two germline ends. The length of the CDR3 is 14 residues. Germline lookup yields CDR1 SGHAT and CDR2 FQNNGV. In DNA, the CDR3 is TGTGCCAGCAGCTTCACAGGGTTTAACTATGGCTACACCTTC. Residues: CASSFTGFNYGYTF.

The J gene is TRBJ1-6, the V gene TRBV6-5; possibly TRBD1 for D (5 bases). Trimming shortened V by 5 bases and J by 7 bases, and 15 bases separated the two germline ends. CDR3 size: 15 residues. The germline V gene encodes CDR1 MNHEY and CDR2 SVGAGI. The CDR3 region is CASSPQVGVNSPLHF. For the CDR3, the DNA is TGTGCCAGCAGTCCCCAGGTAGGGGTGAATTCACCCCTCCACTTT.

The rearrangement joins TRBV2 to TRBJ2-1; 10 nucleotides line up with TRBD2. The CDR3 totals 15 residues. With 1 base clipped from V and 6 bases from J, the junction kept 3 bases outside the gene matches. Germline V gene lookup returns CDR1 SNHLY and CDR2 FYNNEI. The CDR3 DNA sequence: TGTGCCAGCAGTGAAGTGCTAGCGGGGGTCAATGAGCAGTTCTTC. This encodes CASSEVLAGVNEQFF. The variable domain in full, completed from reference TRBV2 and TRBJ2-1, reads EPEVTQTPSHQVTQMGQEVILRCVPISNHLYFYWYRQILGQKVEFLVSFYNNEISEKSEIFDDQFSVERPDGSNFTLKIRSTKLEDSAMYFCASSEVLAGVNEQFFGPGTRLTVL.

The chain joins TRBV7-2 to TRBJ1-2, with 7 nucleotides matching TRBD1. This CDR3 is 15 amino acids long. CDR1 and CDR2 from the germline V gene are SGHTA and FQGNSA. V shed 4 bases and J 0 bases; nucleotides not matched to a gene: 5. The CDR3 here is CASSYYRGANYGYTF. In DNA, the CDR3 is TGTGCCAGCAGCTACTACAGGGGAGCTAACTATGGCTACACCTTC.

The chain employs TRBV3-1 (or the pseudogene TRBV3-2) and TRBJ2-1; TRBD2 agrees at 7 bases. The length of the CDR3 is 16 residues. Germline V gives CDR1 LGHDT, CDR2 YNNKEL (reference sequence). The V and J ends lost 4 bases and 4 bases, in that order; junction bases with no gene match: 10. Here the CDR3 DNA reads TGTGCCAGCAGCCGAGGGAGCGGGGCAAATTACAATGAGCAGTTCTTC. Protein product: CASSRGSGANYNEQFF.

V is TRBV11-2 and J is TRBJ1-3; 8 nucleotides agree with TRBD1. CDR1 and CDR2 from the germline V gene are SGHAT and FQNNGV. This CDR3 has 18 amino acids. Losses at the gene ends were 3 bases for V and 3 bases for J; bases not matched to a gene: 13. The CDR3 coding sequence is TGTGCCAGCAGCTTTCTTTCCGGACAGGGCTCAGATGGAAACACCATATATTTT. Translating it yields CASSFLSGQGSDGNTIYF. The variable domain in full, completed from reference TRBV11-2 and TRBJ1-3, reads EAGVAQSPRYKIIEKRQSVAFWCNPISGHATLYWYQQILGQGPKLLIQFQNNGVVDDSQLPKDRFSAERLKGVDSTLKIQPAKLEDSAVYLCASSFLSGQGSDGNTIYFGEGSWLTVV.

The V call is TRBV6-2 or TRBV6-3, the J call TRBJ2-2, with 7 positions matching TRBD1. The CDR3 runs 20 residues. V lost 4 bases, J lost 0 bases, and 17 bases stayed unmatched. Germline V gene data show CDR1 as MNHEY and CDR2 as SVGEGT. The CDR3 bases are TGTGCCAGCAGTTTCAATCCGGGACAGAATCGATTAGCGAACACCGGGGAGCTGTTTTTT. Translation gives CASSFNPGQNRLANTGELFF.

A single count supports this clone. The chain has TRBV4-3 and TRBJ1-2, with 7 bases fitting TRBD1. This CDR3 has 14 amino acids. With 2 bases clipped from V and 8 bases from J, the junction kept 8 bases outside the gene matches. CDR1 is LGHNA and CDR2 is YSLEER in the germline V gene. The CDR3 coding sequence is TGCGCCAGCAGCCAATACCCGACAGGGCAGGGCTACACCTTC. This sequence encodes CASSQYPTGQGYTF.

The rearrangement joins TRBV27 to TRBJ1-1; 7 bases map to TRBD1. Germline lookup yields CDR1 MNHEY and CDR2 SMNVEV (reference sequence). CDR3 size: 15 residues. J lost 0 bases, V lost 6 bases, and 7 bases had no gene match. The CDR3 region has the DNA TGTGCCAGCAGACTACAGGGGATTATGAACACTGAAGCTTTCTTT. This sequence encodes CASRLQGIMNTEAFF.

This chain uses TRBV5-5 with TRBJ1-1, with D hard to call. This CDR3 comprises 15 residues. The germline V and J ends were trimmed by 1 base and 1 base, with 11 bases remaining between them. The germline V gene encodes CDR1 SGHKS and CDR2 YYEKEE (reference sequence). Written as DNA, the CDR3 is TGTGCCAGCAGCTTGCGTGGCCCCCCGAACACTGAAGCTTTCTTT. Translating gives CASSLRGPPNTEAFF.

The chain recombines TRBV5-1 with TRBJ2-7; TRBD1 matches at 10 bases. The CDR3 contains 14 residues. Germline V CDR1 and CDR2: SGHRS, YFSETQ. The J segment lost 2 bases and the V segment lost 3 bases, leaving 2 bases of the junction unmatched. The CDR3 DNA is TGCGCCAGCAGCTCCGGGACAGGGGCCTACGAGCAGTACTTC. Protein product: CASSSGTGAYEQYF.

J is TRBJ2-7 and V is TRBV28, with 8 bases lining up with TRBD1. V trimming: 6 bases; J trimming: 4 bases; junction bases outside the gene matches: 8. Germline V lookup: CDR1 MDHEN, CDR2 SYDVKM. This CDR3 has 14 amino acids. CDR3 loop: CASSPGTGLYEQYF. CDR3 DNA: TGTGCCAGCAGCCCAGGGACAGGTTTATACGAGCAGTACTTC.

The genes are TRBV10-3 and TRBJ1-5; 7 positions agree with TRBD1. The CDR3 length is 14 residues. Germline V lookup: CDR1 ENHRY, CDR2 SYGVKD. Losses at the gene ends were 8 bases for V and 0 bases for J; bases not matched to a gene: 4. DNA for the CDR3: TGTGCCATCCGGGACAGCCATAGCAATCAGCCCCAGCATTTT. Amino acid sequence: CAIRDSHSNQPQHF.

A single count supports this clone. This rearrangement joins TRBV19 to TRBJ1-5; possibly TRBD1 for D (6 bases). This CDR3 region has 15 residues. Germline CDR1 LNHDA, CDR2 SQIVND (reference sequence). V was shortened by 1 base and J by 3 bases, with 10 bases between the two germline ends. CDR3 DNA sequence: TGTGCCAGTAGTATAGTTCCAGGGGTCAATCAGCCCCAGCATTTT. Translated: CASSIVPGVNQPQHF.

The gene calls are TRBV3-1 (or the pseudogene TRBV3-2) and TRBJ2-1, with 11 bases lining up with TRBD2. Looked up from germline, CDR1 is LGHDT and CDR2 is YNNKEL (reference sequence). V trimming: 6 bases; J trimming: 7 bases; junction bases outside the gene matches: 8. This CDR3 comprises 15 residues. The CDR3 nucleotides read TGTGCCAGCAGAGGTTTAGCGGGGGGGAAAAATGAGCAGTTCTTC. Translation gives CASRGLAGGKNEQFF.

This clone was seen a single time. V usage is TRBV4-3 and J usage is TRBJ1-2; D ambiguous. Trimming pared 1 base from V and 7 bases from J, leaving 10 bases between. Germline CDR1 LGHNA, CDR2 YSLEER. The CDR3 covers 13 residues. This CDR3 reads CASSQVIDGGYTF. Written as DNA, the CDR3 is TGCGCCAGCAGCCAAGTGATAGATGGTGGCTACACCTTC.

V is TRBV6-4 and J is TRBJ1-3; D gene unclear. The V end was cut by 7 bases, the J end by 3 bases, with 10 bases between. CDR3 length: 13 residues. Looked up from germline, CDR1 is MRHNA and CDR2 is SNTAGT. For the CDR3, the DNA is TGTGCCAGCAAGTCGGGAGATGGAAACACCATATATTTT. Its protein is CASKSGDGNTIYF.

This chain links TRBV6-4 with TRBJ2-3; 10 nucleotides match TRBD2. The CDR3 runs 16 residues. Trimming removed 0 bases from V and 4 bases from J; junction bases left unmatched: 4. CDR1 is MRHNA, CDR2 SNTAGT, per germline. CDR3 sequence reads: CASSDSSGGAADTQYF. In DNA, the CDR3 is TGTGCCAGCAGTGACTCGAGCGGGGGGGCCGCAGATACGCAGTATTTT.